The clone carrying this TCR beta chain has just one count. What it binds is unknown. The CDR3 runs 14 residues. CDR1 is LNHDA, CDR2 SQIVND, per germline (reference sequence). After removal of 9 bases from V and 8 bases from J, the junction contained 9 bases not matched to a gene. The entry originates in a study of T cell responses to AZD1222 COVID-19 vaccine. Study conclusions and caveats: There were mostly white British donors and more females than males, and clonal diversity was possibly underestimated. The number of AZD1222 recipients seropositive at baseline was only five to seven. Unmutated variant regions reportedly attract nearly half of all spike-specific TCRs.

Method: immunoSEQ multiplex PCR; TCRdb's copy keeps in-frame clones and lacks some. The sample records 150,000 or so clones, 85% to 90% being singletons. The chain couples TRBV19 to TRBJ1-4; the match to TRBD1 covers 10 bases. This TCR was sampled from an adult in good health. The sequencing used peripheral blood, collected on day 0 of MenACWY control vaccination. CDR3 sequence reads: CASGRTGGIEKLFF. The CDR3 DNA is TGTGCCAGCGGGCGGACAGGGGGAATAGAAAAACTGTTTTTT.